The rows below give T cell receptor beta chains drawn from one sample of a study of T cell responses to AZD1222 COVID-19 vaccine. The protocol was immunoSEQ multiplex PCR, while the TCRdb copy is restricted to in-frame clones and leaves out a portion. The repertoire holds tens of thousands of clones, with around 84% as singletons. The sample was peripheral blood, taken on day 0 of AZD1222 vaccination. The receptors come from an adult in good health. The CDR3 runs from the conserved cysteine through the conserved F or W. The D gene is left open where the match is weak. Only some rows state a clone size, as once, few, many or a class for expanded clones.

CASRRTDTDTQYF	TGTGCCAGTAGACGGACAGACACAGATACGCAGTATTTT	-	TRBJ2-3	-	TRBV19
CASSDRQGGADTQYF	TGTGCCAGCAGTGACCGACAGGGAGGGGCAGATACGCAGTATTTT	-	TRBJ2-3	-	TRBV6-4
CATSRPSKPYEQYF	TGTGCCACTTCAAGACCCAGCAAACCCTACGAGCAGTACTTC	-	TRBJ2-7	-	TRBV3-1/TRBV3-2
CSFTGFNEQFF	TGCAGCTTCACAGGGTTCAATGAGCAGTTCTTC	-	TRBJ2-1	-	TRBV29-1
CASSLSEISYEQYF	TGTGCCAGCAGTTTATCGGAGATCTCCTACGAGCAGTACTTC	medium-sized	TRBJ2-7	-	TRBV27
CASSNRDLYEQYF	TGTGCCAGCAGCAACCGGGACTTATACGAGCAGTACTTC	-	TRBJ2-7	-	TRBV7-9
CASSLDGQGDTQYF	TGCGCCAGCAGCTTGGATGGACAGGGAGATACGCAGTATTTT	-	TRBJ2-3	TRBD1	TRBV5-1
CARSRAPDYGYTF	TGTGCCAGAAGTAGAGCCCCAGACTATGGCTACACCTTC	-	TRBJ1-2	-	TRBV5-3
CASSYGQGLPEAFF	TGTGCCAGCAGTTACGGGCAGGGTTTACCTGAAGCTTTCTTT	-	TRBJ1-1	-	TRBV6-2/TRBV6-3
CASSELGGEADTQYF	TGTGCCAGCAGTGAATTAGGGGGAGAAGCAGATACGCAGTATTTT	-	TRBJ2-3	-	TRBV25-1
CASSQSRGHYNEQFF	TGTGCCAGCAGCCAATCCCGGGGGCACTACAATGAGCAGTTCTTC	-	TRBJ2-1	-	TRBV16
CASSDSAGDTEAFF	TGTGCCAGCAGTGACTCGGCAGGGGATACTGAAGCTTTCTTT	-	TRBJ1-1	-	TRBV6-4
CASSLDMPNSPLHF	TGTGCCAGCAGCTTGGACATGCCCAATTCACCCCTCCACTTT	-	TRBJ1-6	-	TRBV5-6
CASSWRGRENEQFF	TGCGCCAGCAGCTGGCGGGGGCGGGAAAATGAGCAGTTCTTC	-	TRBJ2-1	-	TRBV5-1
CASSRSEANTIYF	TGTGCCAGCAGCCGAAGTGAAGCCAACACCATATATTTT	-	TRBJ1-3	-	TRBV3-1/TRBV3-2
CASSLRGNGELFF	TGTGCCAGCAGCTTGAGGGGTAACGGGGAGCTGTTTTTT	-	TRBJ2-2	-	TRBV5-4
CAWSTGGGDEQFF	TGTGCCTGGAGTACCGGTGGGGGGGATGAGCAGTTCTTC	-	TRBJ2-1	TRBD2	TRBV30
CASSKQGNQPQHF	TGTGCCAGCAGTAAACAGGGGAATCAGCCCCAGCATTTT	-	TRBJ1-5	TRBD1	TRBV6-5
CASSVGRGSDTQYF	TGTGCCAGTAGTGTGGGCAGGGGCTCAGATACGCAGTATTTT	-	TRBJ2-3	-	TRBV19
CASSVGGVDGSPLHF	TGCGCCAGCAGTGTTGGAGGGGTTGACGGTTCACCCCTCCACTTT	-	TRBJ1-6	-	TRBV10-2
CASSIRRPGQGNTIYF	TGTGCCAGTAGTATTCGACGACCGGGACAGGGAAACACCATATATTTT	-	TRBJ1-3	TRBD1	TRBV19
CSATGRGRNYGYTF	TGCAGCGCGACCGGCAGGGGTAGGAACTATGGCTACACCTTC	-	TRBJ1-2	-	TRBV29-1
CASSPLRQASTRSSYNEQFF	TGTGCCAGCTCACCCCTTAGACAGGCGTCGACCCGGAGCTCCTACAATGAGCAGTTCTTC	once	TRBJ2-1	-	TRBV18
CASSESIATSGRYEQYF	TGCGCCAGCAGTGAGTCGATCGCGACTAGCGGACGCTACGAGCAGTACTTC	-	TRBJ2-7	TRBD2	TRBV10-1
CASSRRVQREGDTQYF	TGTGCCAGCAGCCGCCGGGTCCAAAGGGAGGGGGATACGCAGTATTTT	-	TRBJ2-3	TRBD2	TRBV5-4
CASSLGGNEQFF	TGTGCCAGCAGTTTGGGTGGCAATGAGCAGTTCTTC	-	TRBJ2-1	-	TRBV12-3/TRBV12-4
CASTKKVVTSGNNEQFF	TGTGCCAGCACCAAAAAGGTCGTGACTAGCGGAAACAATGAGCAGTTCTTC	-	TRBJ2-1	TRBD2	TRBV2
CASSYWQHTDTQYF	TGTGCCAGCAGTTACTGGCAACACACAGATACGCAGTATTTT	-	TRBJ2-3	-	TRBV6-6
CASSQRAVNEQFF	TGTGCCAGCAGCCAAAGGGCAGTCAATGAGCAGTTCTTC	-	TRBJ2-1	-	TRBV14